This is a list of T cell receptor beta chains from one sample in a study of cytomegalovirus exposure and HLA in healthy donors. Assay used: immunoSEQ multiplex PCR; TCRdb lists only in-frame clones, some missing. The sample gives around 99,000 clones, approximately 70% of which show up once; approximately 8.4% is in the top ten. Sequences were obtained from PBMCs. The receptors come from a man between 35 and 55 years old in good health and CMV-seronegative. Each CDR3 is given with its conserved first and last residue. The order of the fields is clone size, D gene, V gene, J gene, CDR3 DNA, CDR3 protein. The D gene is left open where the match is weak. Rows give clone size only sometimes, using once, few, many, or a class for an expanded clone.

>NA|TRBD1|TRBV7-9|TRBJ1-5
TGTGCCAGCAGCTTAAGTTGGGGGACAGATATTCTTGGCAATCAGCCCCAGCATTTT
CASSLSWGTDILGNQPQHF
>NA|TRBD1|TRBV19|TRBJ2-2
TGTGCCAGTCTAAGTGGACAGGAACTCACCGGGGAGCTGTTTTTT
CASLSGQELTGELFF
>few|NA|TRBV19|TRBJ1-2
TGTGCCAGTAGCTCTACAGGTTTCGAAGGCTACACCTTC
CASSSTGFEGYTF
>NA|TRBD2|TRBV27|TRBJ2-5
TGTGCCAGCAGTTACCAGCGGGGGGCCGGAGAGACCCAGTACTTC
CASSYQRGAGETQYF
>NA|TRBD1|TRBV9|TRBJ2-3
TGTGCCAGCAGCGTAACAGGGGGGTCTGCGCAGTATTTT
CASSVTGGSAQYF
>NA|TRBD1|TRBV2|TRBJ1-1
TGTGCCAGCAGTGAAGCCAGACAGGGGGGCAGCACTGAAGCTTTCTTT
CASSEARQGGSTEAFF
>NA|TRBD2|TRBV4-3|TRBJ2-5
TGCGCCAGCAGCCAAGTCGCGGGGGGGTACCAAGAGACCCAGTACTTC
CASSQVAGGYQETQYF
>NA|TRBD1|TRBV29-1|TRBJ2-5
TGCAGCGCTGGGGGTGGGACAGGGGTAGAGACCCAGTACTTC
CSAGGGTGVETQYF
>NA|NA|TRBV5-1|TRBJ2-7
TGCGCCAGCAGCCCCGGGGGTGGGCGCGAGCAGTACTTC
CASSPGGGREQYF
>NA|NA|TRBV6-6|TRBJ2-7
TGTGCCAGCACTAAAACCGGGACATTCTCCTACGAGCAGTACTTC
CASTKTGTFSYEQYF
>NA|TRBD2|TRBV7-2|TRBJ2-3
TGTGCCAGCAGCCCATCTAGCGGGGGCCGCCATACGCAGTATTTT
CASSPSSGGRHTQYF
>few|NA|TRBV7-9|TRBJ2-7
TGTTCCAGCAGTTTACTCGATAGAGGCGTCTACGAGCAGTACTTC
CSSSLLDRGVYEQYF
>NA|TRBD1|TRBV4-1|TRBJ2-1
TGCGCCAGCAGCCAACAGGGGGCGACGAATGAGCAGTTCTTC
CASSQQGATNEQFF
>NA|TRBD1|TRBV27|TRBJ1-5
TGTGCCAGCAGTTTAGGACCTCAGGGGGCGAGGGATCAGCCCCAGCATTTT
CASSLGPQGARDQPQHF
>NA|NA|TRBV11-3|TRBJ2-7
TGTGCCAGCAGCGGCGGCGGTACCTACGAGCAGTACTTC
CASSGGGTYEQYF
>once|NA|TRBV4-1|TRBJ2-5
TGCGCCAGCAGCCAAGGCTGGGACTTACAAGAGACCCAGTACTTC
CASSQGWDLQETQYF
>NA|TRBD1|TRBV13|TRBJ1-6
TGTGCCAGCAGCGTGACAGGGCTCTCTAATTCACCCCTCCACTTT
CASSVTGLSNSPLHF
>NA|NA|TRBV21-1|TRBJ2-7
TGTGCCAGCAGCAAAGGGGGAGGGCTAGCGGGGACCCTCTACGAGCAGTACTTC
CASSKGGGLAGTLYEQYF
>NA|TRBD2|TRBV15|TRBJ2-2
TGTGCCACCAGCAGAGGGACGGGGGGCACCGGGGAGCTGTTTTTT
CATSRGTGGTGELFF
>NA|TRBD1|TRBV18|TRBJ2-7
TGTGCCAGCTCACCACCGATGGGACAGGGGGCTTACGAGCAGTACTTC
CASSPPMGQGAYEQYF
>NA|NA|TRBV2|TRBJ2-7
TGTGCCAGCAGAGAGGGGGACGGGCACCTATTC
CASREGDGHLF
>few|TRBD1|TRBV14|TRBJ2-5
TGTGCCAGCAGCATTCGGACAGGGGGCGCAGAGACCCAGTACTTC
CASSIRTGGAETQYF
>NA|NA|TRBV19|TRBJ1-4
TGTGCCAGTAGTAAAAACAAACCAACTAATGAAAAACTGTTTTTT
CASSKNKPTNEKLFF
>NA|NA|TRBV2|TRBJ2-3
TGTGCCAGCAGTGAGAGATTCGGACAGCCCCCAGATACGCAGTATTTT
CASSERFGQPPDTQYF
>NA|NA|TRBV29-1|TRBJ2-5
TGCAGCGGGGTGGGGAGACAAGAGACCCAGTACTTC
CSGVGRQETQYF
>NA|NA|TRBV7-8|TRBJ2-2
TGTGCCAGCAGCTTAGCAGGGTATGGAGGGAACACCGGGGAGCTGTTTTTT
CASSLAGYGGNTGELFF
>NA|NA|TRBV7-2|TRBJ2-6
TGTGCCAGCAGCTTACAGGGGCAAGGGGCCAACGTCCTGACTTTC
CASSLQGQGANVLTF
>NA|TRBD2|TRBV4-1|TRBJ2-3
TGCGCCAGCAGCCAGTGGGCTAGCGGGGGGGTCGCAGATACGCAGTATTTT
CASSQWASGGVADTQYF
>many|TRBD2|TRBV7-2|TRBJ2-2
TGTGCCAGCAGCTATAGCGGGTCCGGATCAACCGGGGAGCTGTTTTTT
CASSYSGSGSTGELFF
>few|TRBD1|TRBV7-2|TRBJ1-2
TGTGCCAGCAGCGTAGAACCCGGGACAGGGGGCGATGGCTACACCTTC
CASSVEPGTGGDGYTF
>NA|TRBD1|TRBV7-9|TRBJ2-1
TGTGCCAGCAGCCTAACAGGGGACAATGAGCAGTTCTTC
CASSLTGDNEQFF
>NA|NA|TRBV5-7|TRBJ2-1
TGTGCCAGCAGCTTGGAGCAGGGCAGAAACAATGAGCAGTTCTTC
CASSLEQGRNNEQFF
>NA|NA|TRBV7-9|TRBJ2-1
TGTGCCAGCAGCTTAGCCGGGAATTACAATGAGCAGTTCTTC
CASSLAGNYNEQFF
>few|NA|TRBV11-1|TRBJ2-6
TGTGCCAGCAGTTCGGTATCCGGGGCCAACGTCCTGACTTTC
CASSSVSGANVLTF
>NA|NA|TRBV4-3|TRBJ1-2
TGCGCCAGCAGCCAGGGGGCGAACAACTATGGCTACACCTTC
CASSQGANNYGYTF
>few|NA|TRBV4-2|TRBJ1-4
TGTGCCAGCAGCCAACAGGGCCGGAATGAAAAACTGTTTTTT
CASSQQGRNEKLFF
>NA|NA|TRBV7-3|TRBJ2-6
TGTGCCAGCAGCTCCGGGTCTTTTTCTGGGGCCAACGTCCTGACTTTC
CASSSGSFSGANVLTF
>NA|TRBD1|TRBV7-9|TRBJ2-7
TGTGCCAGCAGCTGGCCCGGGACAGATTCCTACGAGCAGTACTTC
CASSWPGTDSYEQYF
>NA|TRBD1|TRBV4-1|TRBJ2-5
TGCGCCAGCAGCCAAGAAAGGGTCGGGACAGGGCAGGGCGAGACCCAGTACTTC
CASSQERVGTGQGETQYF
>few|TRBD1|TRBV25-1|TRBJ2-7
TGTGCCAGCGAGCGGGACAGGGACTACGAGCAGTACTTC
CASERDRDYEQYF
>many|TRBD1|TRBV6-5|TRBJ1-1
TGTGCCAGCAGTTACTCCACCGAGGGGGCCAGGGGTGCTTTCTTT
CASSYSTEGARGAFF
>NA|NA|TRBV5-6|TRBJ1-5
TGTGCCAGCAGCTTGAACCCGGCGGGTCAGCCCCAGCATTTT
CASSLNPAGQPQHF
>NA|TRBD2|TRBV6-7|TRBJ2-3
TGTGCCAGCAGTTACCGGCGGACTAGCGGGGGCCCGCGGACAGATACGCAGTATTTT
CASSYRRTSGGPRTDTQYF
>NA|NA|TRBV6-1|TRBJ1-2
TGTGCCAGCAGTCCCCGGACGGAGGGGGGCTACACCTTC
CASSPRTEGGYTF
>NA|NA|TRBV5-1|TRBJ2-7
TGCGCCAGCAGTCGACAGCTCAGCTCCTACGAGCAGTACTTC
CASSRQLSSYEQYF
>NA|TRBD2|TRBV30|TRBJ2-1
TGTGCCTGGACCCCTAGCGGGGGGGCTGCCTACAATGAGCAGTTCTTC
CAWTPSGGAAYNEQFF